This is a list of T cell receptor beta chains from one sample in a study of OX40 agonist ivuxolimab in advanced cancers. The data were produced by immunoSEQ multiplex PCR, yet TCRdb's version contains in-frame clones alone and is incomplete. The sample records about 20,000 clones, roughly 70% being singletons. Material: CD4+ or CD8+ T cells sorted from blood, obtained in a trial of the OX40 agonist ivuxolimab. The receptor set was obtained from an adult with an advanced solid tumor such as melanoma, head and neck, liver or kidney cancer. The CDR3 runs from the conserved cysteine through the conserved F or W. D genes are given only for firm matches. Clone size, where shown, is once, few, many, or a class for clones that have expanded.

clone_size j_call v_call cdr3_length d_call cdr3_aa cdr3_nt
. TRBJ2-1 TRBV7-2 13 . CASSSRDYNEQFF TGTGCCAGCAGCAGCCGGGACTACAATGAGCAGTTCTTC
. TRBJ1-1 TRBV28 13 . CASSFLKNTEAFF TGTGCCAGCAGTTTTCTAAAGAACACTGAAGCTTTCTTT
medium-sized TRBJ2-2 TRBV9 16 TRBD1 CASSVAGTANTGELFF TGTGCCAGCAGCGTGGCCGGGACAGCGAACACCGGGGAGCTGTTTTTT
. TRBJ2-5 TRBV7-2 17 TRBD1 CASSLEPGTVFQETQYF TGTGCCAGCAGCTTAGAACCCGGGACAGTCTTCCAAGAGACCCAGTACTTC
. TRBJ2-1 TRBV5-4 13 . CATPGQLVNEQFF TGTGCCACCCCAGGACAGCTGGTCAATGAGCAGTTCTTC
. TRBJ2-3 TRBV7-9 15 TRBD1 CASSHRDRGPDSQYF TGTGCCAGCAGCCACCGGGACAGGGGACCTGATTCGCAGTATTTT
. TRBJ2-7 TRBV9 14 . CASSVVEGPYEQYF TGTGCCAGCAGCGTAGTTGAGGGTCCCTACGAGCAGTACTTC
. TRBJ2-2 TRBV13 14 . CASSFWGTTGELFF TGTGCCAGCAGCTTTTGGGGGACCACCGGGGAGCTGTTTTTT
. TRBJ2-3 TRBV6-1 15 TRBD2 CASSELAGGPDTQYF TGTGCCAGCAGTGAACTAGCGGGGGGGCCAGATACGCAGTATTTT
few TRBJ2-1 TRBV19 15 . CASKGPGHIYNEQFF TGTGCCAGTAAGGGTCCGGGACACATCTACAATGAGCAGTTCTTC
few TRBJ2-7 TRBV27 15 TRBD1 CASSLAPGQGYEQYF TGTGCCAGCAGTTTAGCGCCGGGACAGGGCTACGAGCAGTACTTC
. TRBJ2-7 TRBV11-2 14 TRBD1 CASSPRDSPYEQYF TGTGCCAGCAGCCCCAGGGACAGCCCCTACGAGCAGTACTTC
many TRBJ1-2 TRBV28 15 . CASSLVGGASTGYTF TGTGCCAGCAGTTTGGTGGGGGGCGCCTCGACTGGCTACACCTTC
. TRBJ1-5 TRBV28 11 . CASSLDQPQHF TGTGCCAGCAGTCTCGACCAGCCCCAGCATTTT
. TRBJ2-4 TRBV11-2 12 . CASSRVRGHANF TGTGCCAGCAGTAGGGTTAGGGGTCACGCAAACTTC
. TRBJ2-1 TRBV27 14 . CASMEGAIHNEQFF TGTGCCAGCATGGAGGGGGCCATCCACAATGAGCAGTTCTTC
. TRBJ2-7 TRBV27 15 . CASSLTPGSSYEQYF TGTGCCAGCAGTCTCACTCCGGGAAGCTCCTACGAGCAGTACTTC
. TRBJ2-2 TRBV7-9 14 . CASSLVVAGGELFF TGTGCCAGCAGCTTAGTGGTGGCTGGCGGGGAGCTGTTTTTT
. TRBJ2-7 TRBV19 14 TRBD2 CASSISGGAYEQYF TGTGCCAGTAGTATCAGCGGGGGGGCCTACGAGCAGTACTTC
. TRBJ2-6 TRBV6-1 19 TRBD2 CASSGTRLAFPSGANVLTF TGTGCCAGCAGTGGGACCCGACTAGCGTTCCCCTCTGGGGCCAACGTCCTGACTTTC
. TRBJ2-3 TRBV9 13 . CASSPPTTDTQYF TGTGCCAGCAGCCCTCCGACCACAGATACGCAGTATTTT
. TRBJ2-3 TRBV11-2 14 . CASSLEDTADTQYF TGTGCCAGCAGCTTAGAAGATACAGCGGATACGCAGTATTTT
. TRBJ2-2 TRBV7-2 16 . CASSQEDRGLTGELFF TGTGCCAGCAGCCAAGAGGATAGAGGCCTCACCGGGGAGCTGTTTTTT
. TRBJ2-1 TRBV13 16 TRBD2 CASSSTRGGRVNEQFF TGTGCCAGCAGCTCAACGCGGGGGGGCAGAGTCAATGAGCAGTTCTTC
. TRBJ2-1 TRBV7-6 12 . CASSVTGTEQFF TGTGCCAGCAGTGTTACCGGGACAGAGCAGTTCTTC
many TRBJ2-2 TRBV11-2 15 . CASSLQGTNTGELFF TGTGCCAGCAGTCTACAGGGAACGAACACCGGGGAGCTGTTTTTT
. TRBJ2-1 TRBV2 15 . CASSDRSGSYNEQFF TGTGCCAGCAGTGATCGGTCCGGCTCCTACAATGAGCAGTTCTTC
. TRBJ2-3 TRBV9 15 . CASSLAGVGSHTQYF TGTGCCAGCAGCCTGGCCGGGGTTGGATCCCATACGCAGTATTTT
. TRBJ2-7 TRBV18 13 . CASSPWGDDEQYF TGTGCCAGCTCACCCTGGGGGGACGACGAGCAGTACTTC
few TRBJ2-4 TRBV4-1 16 . CASSQDPRGSGNIQYF TGCGCCAGCAGCCAAGACCCCCGGGGTAGCGGAAACATTCAGTACTTC
. TRBJ2-3 TRBV6-5 13 TRBD2 CASSYSAGVTQYF TGTGCCAGCAGTTACTCCGCGGGGGTTACGCAGTATTTT
. TRBJ1-3 TRBV11-2 15 . CASSLVSDGRAGIYF TGTGCCAGCAGCTTAGTCAGTGACGGCAGGGCGGGCATATATTTT
. TRBJ1-1 TRBV5-6 13 . CASSADMNTEAFF TGTGCCAGCAGCGCCGATATGAACACTGAAGCTTTCTTT
. TRBJ2-7 TRBV4-3 15 . CASSPTQSSFYEQYF TGCGCCAGCAGCCCGACGCAGAGTTCCTTTTACGAGCAGTACTTC
. TRBJ1-3 TRBV7-9 17 . CASSSDFEGGSGNTIYF TGTGCCAGCAGCTCGGATTTTGAAGGCGGCTCTGGAAACACCATATATTTT
. TRBJ2-5 TRBV11-2 14 . CASSHRRYQETQYF TGTGCCAGCAGCCACCGTAGGTACCAAGAGACCCAGTACTTC
. TRBJ1-6 TRBV5-6 17 . CASSSLVGQPYNSPLHF TGTGCCAGCAGCTCCCTGGTAGGCCAACCCTATAATTCACCCCTCCACTTT
. TRBJ1-2 TRBV2 12 . CASTPSGDGYTF TGTGCCAGCACACCCTCAGGGGATGGCTACACCTTC
. TRBJ2-3 TRBV7-6 14 TRBD2 CAIGLAGVTDTQYF TGTGCCATCGGACTAGCGGGGGTCACAGATACGCAGTATTTT
. TRBJ2-1 TRBV9 14 . CASSVGTSFNEQFF TGTGCCAGCAGCGTCGGGACCTCGTTCAATGAGCAGTTCTTC
. TRBJ2-1 TRBV5-1 15 . CASSPPGREDNEQFF TGCGCCAGCAGCCCCCCCGGCAGGGAGGACAATGAGCAGTTCTTC
. TRBJ2-7 TRBV9 14 TRBD1 CASSVGAGGVEQYF TGTGCCAGCAGCGTAGGCGCAGGGGGCGTCGAGCAGTACTTC
. TRBJ2-7 TRBV11-2 13 . CASSLGPIYEQYF TGTGCCAGCAGCTTAGGACCGATCTACGAGCAGTACTTC
. TRBJ2-3 TRBV4-1 14 . CASSQAIRPSAQYF TGCGCCAGCAGCCAAGCGATCCGGCCGTCCGCGCAGTATTTT
. TRBJ1-5 TRBV7-9 15 TRBD1 CASSVGTGVGQPQHF TGTGCCAGCAGCGTCGGGACAGGGGTCGGTCAGCCCCAGCATTTT
. TRBJ2-2 TRBV7-3 14 . CASSLAGTSRELFF TGTGCCAGCAGCTTAGCCGGGACGAGTAGGGAGCTGTTTTTT
once TRBJ2-1 TRBV6-5 14 . CASSYFAGDNEQFF TGTGCCAGCAGTTACTTTGCAGGGGACAATGAGCAGTTCTTC
. TRBJ1-2 TRBV27 14 TRBD1 CASSLTGGRNGYTF TGTGCCAGCAGTTTGACAGGGGGAAGGAATGGCTACACCTTC
. TRBJ2-7 TRBV5-4 14 . CASSLDLSSYEQYF TGTGCCAGCAGCTTGGACCTAAGCTCCTACGAGCAGTACTTC